These 32 T cell receptor beta chains were sequenced from one sample in a study of shared clonotypes between healthy human individuals. Data came from immunoSEQ multiplex PCR; TCRdb stores just in-frame clones and leaves some out. The sample consists of some 2,000,000 clones, roughly 95% of them appearing once. The sequenced sample consisted of naive CD4+ T cells sorted from blood. Subset: CD45RA+ positively selected. All receptors derive from a man younger than 35 in good health.

The chain recombines TRBV5-4 with TRBJ1-4; D call uncertain. V was trimmed by 4 bases and J by 4 bases, leaving 5 bases between them. The CDR3 extends over 12 amino acids. Germline assignment: CDR1 SGHNT and CDR2 YYREEE (reference sequence). The CDR3 DNA reads TGTGCCAGCAGCGGCGATAATGAAAAACTGTTTTTT. Amino acids: CASSGDNEKLFF.

V is TRBV11-2 and J is TRBJ2-3; D ambiguous. The CDR3 spans 13 residues. The germline V gene has CDR1 SGHAT and CDR2 FQNNGV. Trimming took 6 bases from V and 2 from J, leaving 9 bases between them. CDR3 residues: CASRDQVTDTQYF. The CDR3 region has the DNA TGTGCCAGCAGAGACCAGGTCACAGATACGCAGTATTTT. The entire variable domain, with the rest obtained from reference TRBV11-2 and TRBJ2-3, is as follows: EAGVAQSPRYKIIEKRQSVAFWCNPISGHATLYWYQQILGQGPKLLIQFQNNGVVDDSQLPKDRFSAERLKGVDSTLKIQPAKLEDSAVYLCASRDQVTDTQYFGPGTRLTVL.

Note on this clone: The same CDR3 is also encoded by other DNA sequences in this sample. The chain joins TRBV30 to TRBJ2-5; D remains unclear. The CDR3 loop spans 13 amino acids. In germline, CDR1 is GTSNPN, CDR2 SVGIG (reference sequence). V was shortened by 0 bases and J by 5 bases, with 10 bases between the two germline ends. For the CDR3, the DNA is TGTGCCTGGAGTGTACGGGTAGGGGAGACCCAGTACTTC. Translated: CAWSVRVGETQYF.

The chain is built from TRBV11-2 and TRBJ2-4; the D is unclear. CDR3 length: 16 amino acids. V was clipped by 1 base and J by 0 bases, with 10 bases between them. The germline gives CDR1 SGHAT, CDR2 FQNNGV. In DNA form, the CDR3 reads TGTGCCAGCAGCTTAGGCTCGGACCTAGCCAAAAACATTCAGTACTTC. It encodes CASSLGSDLAKNIQYF.

The chain recombines TRBV15 with TRBJ2-3; TRBD2 might be the D (6 bases). V gave up 0 bases and J gave up 3 bases, with 7 bases separating them. The CDR3 contains 14 residues. Germline V gene data show CDR1 as LNHNV and CDR2 as YYDKDF (reference sequence). The CDR3 bases are TGTGCCACCAGCAGAGAGGGGGGAACAGATACGCAGTATTTT. It translates to CATSREGGTDTQYF.

The rearrangement links TRBV10-3 to TRBJ1-3; D not resolved. The length of the CDR3 is 13 residues. Germline CDR1 is ENHRY and CDR2 is SYGVKD. Trimming stripped 4 bases from V and 8 bases from J, with 12 bases between. In DNA, the CDR3 is TGTGCCATCAGTGTGGATTTTTTGGACACCATATATTTT. It yields the protein CAISVDFLDTIYF.

V is TRBV6-1 and J is TRBJ2-7; D is possibly TRBD1 (6 bases). There are 15 residues in the CDR3. Trimming removed 7 bases from V and 3 bases from J, with 19 bases in between. CDR1 is MNHNS and CDR2 is SASEGT in the germline V gene. The CDR3 spells CASKLDRSGIYEQYF. The CDR3 DNA reads TGTGCCAGCAAACTCGACAGGTCGGGGATCTACGAGCAGTACTTC.

The chain couples TRBV19 to TRBJ2-1; no definite D call. Trimming removed 2 bases from V and 6 bases from J, with 14 bases in between. Germline V lookup: CDR1 LNHDA, CDR2 SQIVND (reference sequence). The length of the CDR3 is 15 residues. CDR3 sequence reads: CASSIRSDFVNEQFF. The CDR3 region has the DNA TGTGCCAGTAGTATAAGGTCTGACTTTGTCAATGAGCAGTTCTTC. Using reference TRBV19 and TRBJ2-1 for the parts outside the CDR3, the full variable domain is DGGITQSPKYLFRKEGQNVTLSCEQNLNHDAMYWYRQDPGQGLRLIYYSQIVNDFQKGDIAEGYSVSREKKESFPLTVTSAQKNPTAFYLCASSIRSDFVNEQFFGPGTRLTVL.

The chain is built from TRBV10-3 and TRBJ2-1, with TRBD1 as a possible D gene (5 bases). Trimming took off 6 bases at V and 3 bases at J, with 6 bases between the two ends. This CDR3 is built from 12 residues. Looked up from germline, CDR1 is ENHRY and CDR2 is SYGVKD. CDR3 sequence reads: CAIRDNYNEQFF. In nucleotides, the CDR3 is TGTGCCATCAGGGACAACTACAATGAGCAGTTCTTC.

J is TRBJ2-7 and V is TRBV5-1; 10 bases line up with TRBD1. The CDR3 is 13 amino acids. Trimming took 2 bases from V and 11 from J; bases not matched to a gene: 7. The germline CDR1 and CDR2 sequences are SGHRS and YFSETQ. The CDR3 DNA reads TGCGCCAGCAGCTTTTCCGGGACAGGGGCCGAGTACTTC. It codes for CASSFSGTGAEYF.

The chain recombines TRBV5-5 with TRBJ1-5; D is ambiguous. The CDR3 is 14 amino acids. V dropped 0 bases and J dropped 4 bases, with 8 bases sitting between them. Germline V gene lookup returns CDR1 SGHKS and CDR2 YYEKEE (reference sequence). CDR3 in DNA: TGTGCCAGCAGCTTGGACAGCTGGAATCAGCCCCAGCATTTT. It is translated as CASSLDSWNQPQHF.

This clone was recorded only once. The V call is TRBV2, the J call TRBJ2-7; D unresolved. The CDR3 contains 13 residues. Germline V gives CDR1 SNHLY, CDR2 FYNNEI. Trimming left V 3 bases short and J 7 bases short, with 13 bases between. CDR3 DNA sequence: TGTGCCAGCAGTGAGGGCACCGTTCCGGAGCAGTACTTC. It is translated as CASSEGTVPEQYF.

This clone was seen only once. The V gene is TRBV19, the J gene TRBJ2-4, with TRBD1 matching over 7 bases. The CDR3 consists of 13 residues. CDR1 and CDR2 (germline): LNHDA, SQIVND (reference sequence). Unmatched junction bases numbered 3, after V lost 4 bases and J lost 6 bases. CDR3 sequence reads: CASSTDRRNIQYF. The CDR3 coding sequence is TGTGCCAGTAGTACGGACAGGAGAAACATTCAGTACTTC. The entire variable domain, with the rest obtained from reference TRBV19 and TRBJ2-4, is as follows: DGGITQSPKYLFRKEGQNVTLSCEQNLNHDAMYWYRQDPGQGLRLIYYSQIVNDFQKGDIAEGYSVSREKKESFPLTVTSAQKNPTAFYLCASSTDRRNIQYFGAGTRLSVL.

This sequence joins TRBV11-2 and TRBJ2-7, with 12 bases matching TRBD2. V shed 5 bases, J shed 6 bases, and the junction held 8 bases outside the gene matches. This CDR3 has 15 residues. Germline loops: CDR1 SGHAT, CDR2 FQNNGV. In nucleotides, the CDR3 is TGTGCCAGCAGCGATCGACTAGCGGGAGTTGCCGAGCAGTACTTC. Its translation: CASSDRLAGVAEQYF.

This clone was picked up a small number of times. Other DNA sequences in the sample encode the same CDR3. The chain couples TRBV19 to TRBJ1-5; 7 bases align to TRBD1. Germline assignment: CDR1 LNHDA and CDR2 SQIVND (reference sequence). Germline trimming cut 5 bases from V and 2 bases from J; bases unmatched to any gene: 3. This CDR3 spans 14 amino acids. The chain's CDR3 is CASSPGQGNQPQHF. The CDR3, as DNA: TGTGCCAGTAGTCCCGGACAGGGCAATCAGCCCCAGCATTTT.

The CDR3 DNA is TGTGCCAGCAGCCAAGGAGACAGGGATCACTACGAGCAGTACTTC. This encodes CASSQGDRDHYEQYF. V usage is TRBV4-2 and J usage is TRBJ2-7, with 7 nucleotides matching TRBD1. V lost 1 base to trimming and J lost 3 bases; unmatched junction nucleotides: 6. The germline gives CDR1 LGHNA, CDR2 YNFKEQ. The CDR3 is 15 amino acids.

J is TRBJ2-1 and V is TRBV9, with 8 nucleotides matching TRBD2. Germline assignment: CDR1 SGDLS and CDR2 YYNGEE. This CDR3 has 16 amino acids. Trimming removed 5 bases from V and 0 bases from J; junction bases left unmatched: 7. Here the CDR3 reads CASSKAGETSYNEQFF. For the CDR3, the DNA is TGTGCCAGCAGTAAAGCGGGAGAGACCTCCTACAATGAGCAGTTCTTC.

The CDR3 spells CASTPPRGSTSYEQYF. The DNA for the CDR3 is TGTGCCAGCACTCCCCCCCGCGGTAGCACCTCCTACGAGCAGTACTTC. The genes are TRBV6-4 and TRBJ2-7; D remains unclear. CDR1 and CDR2 from the germline V gene are MRHNA and SNTAGT. The V end lost 7 bases, the J end lost 0 bases, and 19 bases lay between the germline ends. The CDR3 sequence is 16 residues long.

This rearrangement joins TRBV30 to TRBJ2-2, with 9 bases aligning to TRBD2. Per the germline V gene, CDR1 is GTSNPN and CDR2 is SVGIG (reference sequence). This CDR3 is built from 14 residues. Trimming at V came to 3 bases and at J to 2 bases, leaving 1 base not matched to a gene. For the CDR3, the DNA is TGTGCCTGGAGGGGGACTAGCAACACCGGGGAGCTGTTTTTT. Its translation is CAWRGTSNTGELFF.

The chain links TRBV11-2 to TRBJ1-5; 10 nucleotides match TRBD1. The germline gives CDR1 SGHAT, CDR2 FQNNGV. V shed 1 base, J shed 0 bases, and the junction held 6 bases outside the gene matches. This CDR3 has 18 amino acids. CDR3 nucleotide sequence: TGTGCCAGCAGCTTAGGCCGGGACAGGGGTTATAGCAATCAGCCCCAGCATTTT. This gives the protein CASSLGRDRGYSNQPQHF.

J is TRBJ2-2 and V is TRBV11-3; TRBD1 might be the D (6 bases). CDR1 and CDR2 (germline): SGHNT, YENEEA. The CDR3 has 12 residues. Trimming took 6 bases from V and 6 from J, leaving 8 bases between them. CDR3 loop: CASRKGAGELFF. CDR3 sequence (DNA): TGTGCCAGCAGGAAGGGGGCCGGGGAGCTGTTTTTT. The entire variable domain, with the rest obtained from reference TRBV11-3 and TRBJ2-2, is as follows: EAGVVQSPRYKIIEKKQPVAFWCNPISGHNTLYWYLQNLGQGPELLIRYENEEAVDDSQLPKDRFSAERLKGVDSTLKIQPAELGDSAVYLCASRKGAGELFFGEGSRLTVL.

The rearrangement links TRBV5-1 to TRBJ1-2; a possible D gene is TRBD1 (5 bases). The germline V gene has CDR1 SGHRS and CDR2 YFSETQ. V lost 4 bases to trimming and J lost 3 bases, with 16 bases between them. The CDR3 spans 15 residues. CDR3 bases: TGCGCCAGCAGCCTTCAGGGTATCTTCCACTATGGCTACACCTTC. Amino acid sequence: CASSLQGIFHYGYTF.

V is TRBV7-2 and J is TRBJ2-2; tentatively, D is TRBD2 (6 bases). Trimming took off 1 base at V and 3 bases at J, with 15 bases between the two ends. This CDR3 contains 17 residues. Looked up from germline, CDR1 is SGHTA and CDR2 is FQGNSA. The CDR3 reads CASSLVPAGLYTGELFF. CDR3 nucleotides: TGTGCCAGCAGCTTAGTCCCAGCGGGCCTCTACACCGGGGAGCTGTTTTTT.

This rearrangement joins TRBV18 to TRBJ2-7; 11 bases align to TRBD2. Looked up from germline, CDR1 is KGHSH and CDR2 is LQKENI. This CDR3 region has 14 residues. The V and J ends lost 3 bases and 5 bases, in that order; junction bases with no gene match: 3. The chain's CDR3 is CASSPTSGRNEQYF. DNA for the CDR3: TGTGCCAGCTCACCCACTAGCGGGAGAAACGAGCAGTACTTC.

J is TRBJ1-1 and V is TRBV11-2; TRBD1 agrees at 7 bases. The CDR3 covers 16 residues. V shed 5 bases and J 5 bases; nucleotides not matched to a gene: 14. The germline CDR1 and CDR2 sequences are SGHAT and FQNNGV. CDR3 in DNA: TGTGCCAGCAGCCTCGGGGGGTGGCAGGGGGAGACTGAAGCTTTCTTT. Translating gives CASSLGGWQGETEAFF.

J is TRBJ1-2 and V is TRBV7-2; D may be TRBD1 (5 bases). V was clipped by 1 base and J by 4 bases, with 13 bases between them. CDR1 is SGHTA and CDR2 is FQGNSA in the germline V gene. This CDR3 comprises 15 residues. DNA for the CDR3: TGTGCCAGCAGCTTAGGTCTTTCAGGGCTCTATGGCTACACCTTC. It codes for CASSLGLSGLYGYTF.

The gene calls are TRBV28 and TRBJ1-6; D possibly corresponds to TRBD1 (5 bases). Germline CDR1 and CDR2: MDHEN and SYDVKM. The CDR3 covers 15 residues. With 2 bases removed from V and 9 bases from J, the gap between germline ends came to 14 bases. The CDR3 loop is CASSLPGGWGSPLHF. DNA for the CDR3: TGTGCCAGCAGTTTACCGGGGGGTTGGGGTTCACCCCTCCACTTT.

The gene calls are TRBV5-1 and TRBJ2-1, with 8 bases matching TRBD2. The V segment lost 4 bases and the J segment 3 bases; nucleotides outside the gene matches: 9. The germline CDR1 and CDR2 sequences are SGHRS and YFSETQ. This CDR3 has 16 residues. The CDR3 loop reads CASSERAGAYYNEQFF. In DNA, the CDR3 is TGCGCCAGCAGCGAGAGAGCGGGGGCCTACTACAATGAGCAGTTCTTC. The full variable domain, completed using reference TRBV5-1 and TRBJ2-1, is KAGVTQTPRYLIKTRGQQVTLSCSPISGHRSVSWYQQTPGQGLQFLFEYFSETQRNKGNFPGRFSGRQFSNSRSEMNVSTLELGDSALYLCASSERAGAYYNEQFFGPGTRLTVL.

The chain joins TRBV6-5 to TRBJ2-5; 10 positions match TRBD2. Germline-derived CDR1 and CDR2 are MNHEY and SVGAGI. The CDR3 loop spans 14 amino acids. Trimming at V came to 10 bases and at J to 3 bases, leaving 8 bases not matched to a gene. The CDR3 sequence: CAISSSGSKETQYF. CDR3 coding DNA: TGTGCCATCTCATCTAGCGGGAGTAAAGAGACCCAGTACTTC.

The chain couples TRBV28 to TRBJ1-2, with D possibly matching TRBD1 (5 bases). The V and J ends lost 8 bases and 4 bases respectively, with 14 bases between them. This CDR3 is 13 amino acids long. Germline-derived CDR1 and CDR2 are MDHEN and SYDVKM. The CDR3 DNA reads TGTGCCAGCGACAGAGCCCCCTCCTATGGCTACACCTTC. Protein product: CASDRAPSYGYTF.

J is TRBJ2-7 and V is TRBV7-9; D ambiguous. V lost 5 bases and J 5 bases, leaving 7 bases between the germline ends. Germline V gene data show CDR1 as SEHNR and CDR2 as FQNEAQ (reference sequence). The CDR3 has 11 amino acids. This CDR3 reads CASSPRDEQYF. DNA of the CDR3: TGTGCCAGCAGCCCAAGGGACGAGCAGTACTTC.

The chain uses TRBV28 and TRBJ2-5; D possibly corresponds to TRBD1 (6 bases). The CDR3 runs to 13 residues. V was clipped by 3 bases and J by 4 bases, with 9 bases between them. The germline CDR1 and CDR2 sequences are MDHEN and SYDVKM. Here the CDR3 reads CASSFPDRETQYF. The CDR3 DNA sequence: TGTGCCAGCAGTTTCCCGGACAGAGAGACCCAGTACTTC.